Here is one T cell receptor beta chain with its context. CDR1 is MNHEY and CDR2 is SVGEGT in the germline V gene. The CDR3 sequence is 13 residues long. Deletions cut 4 bases from V and 0 bases from J, with 6 bases between. The entry originates in a study of blood T cell repertoires in COVID-19. Looking at the study overall: Specimens from acute and convalescent COVID-19 originated in the United States, Italy and Spain. T cells, B-cell-depleted T cells, or PBMCs supplied cDNA or gDNA.

Original processing notes: Estimates of nucleated cell counts were drawn from the amplification of reference gene primers. Some clones are missing from TCRdb's copy, which holds only in-frame ones; the method was immunoSEQ multiplex PCR. D and trimming come from the DNA, and the V and J calls and clone size come from that table. There are about 180,000 clones in the sample; 80% occur only once, and around 15% lies in the top ten. The sample taken for sequencing was PBMCs or T cells enriched from blood (not recorded which). The genes are TRBV6-2 or TRBV6-3 and TRBJ1-1; D remains unclear. This receptor was obtained from a man in his sixties who had been exposed to COVID-19. CDR3 sequence (DNA): TGTGCCAGCAGTTCGGCGGTGAACACTGAAGCTTTCTTT. This codes for CASSSAVNTEAFF.